This T cell receptor beta chain was sequenced for a study of T cell responses to AZD1222 COVID-19 vaccine. Germline CDR1 MDHEN, CDR2 SYDVKM. The CDR3 has 14 amino acids. The V and J ends lost 5 bases and 6 bases respectively, with 16 bases between them. As regards this clone: What it recognizes is unknown.

Study-wide results and caveats: The donors showed a predominance of white British ancestry and of females, with possible underestimation of clonal diversity.

Assay: immunoSEQ multiplex PCR; the TCRdb copy retains only in-frame clones and omits some. The sample holds over 120,000 clones, about 92% seen once. This receptor was identified in an adult who had recovered from COVID-19. The chain has TRBV28 and TRBJ1-2; the D gene is possibly TRBD1 (5 bases). The material was peripheral blood, obtained after recovery from COVID-19. The CDR3 region is CASSGPGTVNGYTF. In DNA form, the CDR3 reads TGTGCCAGCAGTGGCCCCGGGACGGTGAATGGCTACACCTTC.